These 21 T cell receptor beta chains originate from one sample sequenced in a study of cytomegalovirus exposure and HLA in healthy donors. The PCR contained 60 Vbeta and 13 Jbeta primers. Data came from immunoSEQ multiplex PCR; TCRdb stores just in-frame clones and leaves some out. This table lists approximately 120,000 clones. Sequencing was done on a sample of PBMCs. These receptor sequences come from a man aged 25 to 45 in good health and CMV-seronegative.

The chain joins TRBV4-1 to TRBJ1-3; TRBD1 matches 9 bases. CDR3 length equals 17 residues. Germline assignment: CDR1 MGHRA and CDR2 YSYEKL. Trimming removed 1 base from V and 3 bases from J; junction bases left unmatched: 7. Here the CDR3 reads CASSQVGQGRSGNTIYF. The CDR3 region has the DNA TGCGCCAGCAGCCAAGTGGGACAGGGTAGAAGTGGAAACACCATATATTTT.

This chain connects TRBV13 to TRBJ1-5, with D hard to call. The CDR3 covers 14 residues. Trimming removed 5 bases from V and 6 bases from J, with 14 bases in between. Looked up from germline, CDR1 is PRHDT and CDR2 is FYEKMQ (reference sequence). DNA for the CDR3: TGTGCCAGCAGCGTAAGAGGTACCCTTCAGCCCCAGCATTTT. Protein: CASSVRGTLQPQHF.

The V gene is TRBV9, the J gene TRBJ1-3; D gene unclear. V was clipped by 3 bases and J by 0 bases, with 13 bases between them. This CDR3 is built from 16 residues. Germline CDR1 reads SGDLS; CDR2 reads YYNGEE. The CDR3 DNA follows: TGTGCCAGCAGCGCCCGGGGTGACTTCTCTGGAAACACCATATATTTT. This translates into CASSARGDFSGNTIYF. The full variable domain, rest sourced from reference TRBV9 and TRBJ1-3, is DSGVTQTPKHLITATGQRVTLRCSPRSGDLSVYWYQQSLDQGLQFLIQYYNGEERAKGNILERFSAQQFPDLHSELNLSSLELGDSALYFCASSARGDFSGNTIYFGEGSWLTVV.

The chain has TRBV4-2 and TRBJ1-2; TRBD1 agrees at 7 bases. This CDR3 has 14 amino acids. Germline V gives CDR1 LGHNA, CDR2 YNFKEQ. The junction had 7 bases not matched to a gene; V was cut back by 4 bases and J by 5 bases. CDR3 DNA: TGTGCCAGCAGCCTTGACAGGGATCGATATGGCTACACCTTC. It specifies CASSLDRDRYGYTF.

The chain employs TRBV14 and TRBJ1-3, with 7 positions matching TRBD1. The V gene's germline CDR1 is SGHDN and CDR2 FVKESK. The CDR3 totals 16 residues. The V segment lost 3 bases and the J segment 0 bases; nucleotides outside the gene matches: 5. In nucleotides, the CDR3 is TGTGCCAGCAGCCAGATCGAGGGGGCCTCTGGAAACACCATATATTTT. Residues: CASSQIEGASGNTIYF.

The rearrangement links TRBV10-3 to TRBJ2-1, with 11 bases aligning to TRBD2. The V segment lost 5 bases and the J segment 5 bases; nucleotides outside the gene matches: 5. This CDR3 comprises 15 residues. Germline CDR1 reads ENHRY; CDR2 reads SYGVKD. The CDR3 nucleotides read TGTGCCATCAGTACCGGGACTAGCGGAAACAATGAGCAGTTCTTC. This translates into CAISTGTSGNNEQFF.

The rearrangement uses TRBV27 and TRBJ2-1, with D uncertain. The CDR3 has 14 amino acids. V was clipped by 5 bases and J by 0 bases, with 8 bases between them. Germline V gene sequence: CDR1 MNHEY, CDR2 SMNVEV (reference sequence). The CDR3 nucleotides read TGTGCCAGCAGTCCAGGATACTCCTACAATGAGCAGTTCTTC. Its protein product is CASSPGYSYNEQFF.

CDR3: CSVEVGQGHGYTF. CDR3 coding DNA: TGCAGCGTTGAAGTAGGGCAGGGCCATGGCTACACCTTC. The chain carries TRBV29-1 and TRBJ1-2, with a weak D call TRBD1 (5 bases). CDR3 length: 13 amino acids. V lost 1 base and J 6 bases, leaving 12 bases between the germline ends. Germline CDR1 is SQVTM and CDR2 is ANQGSEA.

The rearrangement uses TRBV21-1 and TRBJ2-2; the table assigns TRBD2, which was not confirmed against the DNA. TRBV21-1 is annotated as a pseudogene. The CDR3 length is 20 residues. This chain's CDR3 is CASSKGSGVGENRNTGELFF. The CDR3, as DNA: TGTGCCAGCAGCAAGGGCTCGGGGGTCGGGGAGAATCGTAACACCGGGGAGCTGTTTTTT.

The chain links TRBV28 to TRBJ1-1; no clear D gene. V dropped 7 bases and J dropped 6 bases, with 15 bases sitting between them. Germline CDR1 reads MDHEN; CDR2 reads SYDVKM. The CDR3 totals 13 residues. The CDR3 nucleotides read TGTGCCAGCAATTTCCCCCGGAGGGCTGAAGCTTTCTTT. It translates to CASNFPRRAEAFF.

CDR3 in amino acids: CASSLAGITTGELFF. In nucleotides, the CDR3 is TGCGCCAGCAGCTTGGCCGGGATAACCACCGGGGAGCTGTTTTTT. The rearrangement uses TRBV5-1 and TRBJ2-2, with TRBD2 as a possible D gene (5 bases). The V gene lost 0 bases and the J gene lost 4 bases, with 10 bases spanning the gap. This CDR3 contains 15 residues. Germline V lookup: CDR1 SGHRS, CDR2 YFSETQ.

The V gene is TRBV7-3, the J gene TRBJ1-1; D ambiguous. The CDR3 is 14 amino acids. Germline V gene sequence: CDR1 SGHTA, CDR2 FQGTGA. V gave up 5 bases and J gave up 3 bases, with 13 bases separating them. CDR3 DNA sequence: TGTGCCAGCAGCCTGATCCCGGTGGACACTGAAGCTTTCTTT. It encodes CASSLIPVDTEAFF. Supplemented by reference TRBV7-3 and TRBJ1-1, the full variable domain reads GAGVSQTPSNKVTEKGKYVELRCDPISGHTALYWYRQSLGQGPEFLIYFQGTGAADDSGLPNDRFFAVRPEGSVSTLKIQRTERGDSAVYLCASSLIPVDTEAFFGQGTRLTVV.

V and J are TRBV6-5 and TRBJ2-7; 7 nucleotides align to TRBD1. Germline values: CDR1 MNHEY, CDR2 SVGAGI. This CDR3 spans 14 amino acids. J lost 2 bases, V lost 2 bases, and 3 bases had no gene match. CDR3 nucleotides: TGTGCCAGCAGTTACCAACAGGGGCCCTACGAGCAGTACTTC. Encoded protein: CASSYQQGPYEQYF.

J is TRBJ1-2 and V is TRBV28, with a tentative D call TRBD1 (5 bases). Germline V gives CDR1 MDHEN, CDR2 SYDVKM. The V end was cut by 9 bases, the J end by 5 bases, with 13 bases between. This CDR3 comprises 12 residues. CDR3 coding DNA: TGTGCCAGTCAATCCGGGGGATATGGCTACACCTTC. It encodes CASQSGGYGYTF.

The V gene is TRBV5-1, the J gene TRBJ2-7; the D gene is possibly TRBD1 (5 bases). The CDR3 is made up of 15 amino acids. CDR1 and CDR2 (germline): SGHRS, YFSETQ. The V end was cut by 3 bases, the J end by 0 bases, with 13 bases between. CDR3 sequence: CASSSGMSFSYEQYF. The CDR3 DNA follows: TGCGCCAGCAGCTCAGGGATGTCCTTCTCCTACGAGCAGTACTTC.

The chain recombines TRBV29-1 with TRBJ1-1, with D possibly TRBD1 on 6 matching bases. The ends were cut back, 7 bases at V and 0 bases at J, with 9 bases in the middle. CDR3 size: 12 residues. Germline-derived CDR1 and CDR2 are SQVTM and ANQGSEA. The chain's CDR3 is CSAQGMNTEAFF. CDR3 DNA: TGCAGCGCACAGGGTATGAACACTGAAGCTTTCTTT.

V gene TRBV5-1 combines with J gene TRBJ2-4; D might be TRBD2 (6 bases). The V end lost 0 bases, the J end lost 8 bases, and 15 bases lay between the germline ends. Germline assignment: CDR1 SGHRS and CDR2 YFSETQ. The CDR3 has 15 amino acids. Here the CDR3 DNA reads TGCGCCAGCAGCTTGGGACTAGGGGCCGGGGACATTCAGTACTTC. Its translation: CASSLGLGAGDIQYF. The variable domain in full, completed from reference TRBV5-1 and TRBJ2-4, reads KAGVTQTPRYLIKTRGQQVTLSCSPISGHRSVSWYQQTPGQGLQFLFEYFSETQRNKGNFPGRFSGRQFSNSRSEMNVSTLELGDSALYLCASSLGLGAGDIQYFGAGTRLSVL.

The rearrangement uses TRBV4-2 and TRBJ1-1; a weak D match, TRBD1 (6 bases). Germline V gives CDR1 LGHNA, CDR2 YNFKEQ. This CDR3 has 17 residues. V lost 4 bases to trimming and J lost 1 base, with 19 bases between them. CDR3 bases: TGTGCCAGCAGCCCAGCCTTTACAGGGTATGGGAACACTGAAGCTTTCTTT. Translation gives CASSPAFTGYGNTEAFF.

This chain joins TRBV5-4 and TRBJ2-7, with 7 bases that match TRBD1. The CDR3 loop spans 14 amino acids. Trimming at V came to 5 bases and at J to 3 bases, leaving 8 bases not matched to a gene. Germline V gene sequence: CDR1 SGHNT, CDR2 YYREEE (reference sequence). CDR3 sequence reads: CASRLEGGSYEQYF. CDR3 coding DNA: TGTGCCAGCAGACTGGAAGGGGGCAGCTACGAGCAGTACTTC.

The chain is built from TRBV10-3 and TRBJ1-2, with 9 bases identical to TRBD1. Germline CDR1 ENHRY, CDR2 SYGVKD. V shed 0 bases, J shed 8 bases, and the junction held 10 bases outside the gene matches. The CDR3 spans 16 residues. The CDR3 is CAISESPGQGAKGYTF. In nucleotides, the CDR3 is TGTGCCATCAGTGAGTCACCGGGACAGGGAGCAAAGGGCTACACCTTC.

V gene TRBV25-1 combines with J gene TRBJ1-4, with 8 positions matching TRBD1. CDR1 and CDR2 from the germline V gene are MGHDK and SYGVNS. The V and J ends lost 1 base and 7 bases, in that order; junction bases with no gene match: 5. The CDR3 contains 15 residues. The CDR3 loop is CASSEWAGGSEKLFF. DNA of the CDR3: TGTGCCAGCAGTGAATGGGCAGGGGGCTCTGAAAAACTGTTTTTT.